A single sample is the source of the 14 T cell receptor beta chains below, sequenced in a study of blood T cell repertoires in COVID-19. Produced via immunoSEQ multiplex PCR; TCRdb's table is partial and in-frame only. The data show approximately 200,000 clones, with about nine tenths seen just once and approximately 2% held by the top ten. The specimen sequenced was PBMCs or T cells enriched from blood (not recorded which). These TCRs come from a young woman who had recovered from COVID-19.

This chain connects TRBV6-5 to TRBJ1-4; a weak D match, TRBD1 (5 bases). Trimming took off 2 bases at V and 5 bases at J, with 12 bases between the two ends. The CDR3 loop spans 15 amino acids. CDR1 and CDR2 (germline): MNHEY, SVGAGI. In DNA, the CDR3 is TGTGCCAGCAGTTACGCTGGGGCGGGAAATGAAAAACTGTTTTTT. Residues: CASSYAGAGNEKLFF.

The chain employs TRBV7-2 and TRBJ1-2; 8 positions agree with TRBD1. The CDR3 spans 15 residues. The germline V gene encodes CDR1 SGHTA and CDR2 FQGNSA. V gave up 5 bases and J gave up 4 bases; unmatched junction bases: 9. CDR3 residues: CASSPGTGFGYGYTF. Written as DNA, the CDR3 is TGTGCCAGCAGCCCGGGGACAGGTTTTGGCTATGGCTACACCTTC.

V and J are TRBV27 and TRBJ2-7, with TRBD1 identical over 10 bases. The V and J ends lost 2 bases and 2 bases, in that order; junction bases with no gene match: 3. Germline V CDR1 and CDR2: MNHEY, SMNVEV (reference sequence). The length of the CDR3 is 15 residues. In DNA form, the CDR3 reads TGTGCCAGCAGTTTAAAGGGACAGGGGACCTACGAGCAGTACTTC. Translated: CASSLKGQGTYEQYF.

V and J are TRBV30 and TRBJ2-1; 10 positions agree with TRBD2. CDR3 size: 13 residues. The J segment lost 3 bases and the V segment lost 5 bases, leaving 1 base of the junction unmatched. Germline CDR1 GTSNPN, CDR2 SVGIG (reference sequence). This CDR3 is CAWVAGGYNEQFF. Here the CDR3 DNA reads TGTGCCTGGGTAGCGGGGGGCTACAATGAGCAGTTCTTC. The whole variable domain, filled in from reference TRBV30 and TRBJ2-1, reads SQTIHQWPATLVQPVGSPLSLECTVEGTSNPNLYWYRQAAGRGLQLLFYSVGIGQISSEVPQNLSASRPQDRQFILSSKKLLLSDSGFYLCAWVAGGYNEQFFGPGTRLTVL.

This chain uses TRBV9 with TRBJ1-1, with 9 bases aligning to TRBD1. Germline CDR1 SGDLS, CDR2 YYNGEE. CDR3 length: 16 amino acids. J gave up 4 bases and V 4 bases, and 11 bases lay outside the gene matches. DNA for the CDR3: TGTGCCAGCAGCTCCGGGACAGGGAAGGGGAGCACTGAAGCTTTCTTT. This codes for CASSSGTGKGSTEAFF.

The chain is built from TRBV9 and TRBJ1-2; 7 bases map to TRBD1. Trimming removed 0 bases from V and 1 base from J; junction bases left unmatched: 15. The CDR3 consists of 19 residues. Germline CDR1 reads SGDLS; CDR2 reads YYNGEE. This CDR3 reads CASSVAGTASRIYNYGYTF. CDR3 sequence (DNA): TGTGCCAGCAGCGTAGCAGGGACAGCTTCGAGGATATATAACTATGGCTACACCTTC.

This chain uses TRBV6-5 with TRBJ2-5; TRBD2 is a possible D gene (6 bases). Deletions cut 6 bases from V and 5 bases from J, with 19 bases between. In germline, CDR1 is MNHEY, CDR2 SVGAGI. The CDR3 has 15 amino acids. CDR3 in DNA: TGTGCCAGCAGCCTCTCCGACGGGAGATGGGAGACCCAGTACTTC. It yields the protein CASSLSDGRWETQYF.

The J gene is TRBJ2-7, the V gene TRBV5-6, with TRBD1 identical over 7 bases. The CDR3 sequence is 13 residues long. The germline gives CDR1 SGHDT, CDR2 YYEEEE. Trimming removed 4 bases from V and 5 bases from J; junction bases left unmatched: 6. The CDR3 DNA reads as TGTGCCAGCAGCGGCACAGGGGTGAACGAGCAGTACTTC. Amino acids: CASSGTGVNEQYF.

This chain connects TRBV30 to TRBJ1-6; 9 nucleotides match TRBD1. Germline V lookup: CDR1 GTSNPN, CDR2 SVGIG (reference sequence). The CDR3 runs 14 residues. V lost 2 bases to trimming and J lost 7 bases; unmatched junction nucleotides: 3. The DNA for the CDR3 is TGTGCCTGGAGTACCGGGACAGGGAATTCACCCCTCCACTTT. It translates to CAWSTGTGNSPLHF.

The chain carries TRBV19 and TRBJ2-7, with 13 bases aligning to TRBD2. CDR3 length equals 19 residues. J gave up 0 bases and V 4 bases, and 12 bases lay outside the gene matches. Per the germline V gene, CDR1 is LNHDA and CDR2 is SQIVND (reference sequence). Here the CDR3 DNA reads TGTGCCAGTAGTACCCCCCGGACTAGCGGGGGCCTCCGCTCCTACGAGCAGTACTTC. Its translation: CASSTPRTSGGLRSYEQYF.

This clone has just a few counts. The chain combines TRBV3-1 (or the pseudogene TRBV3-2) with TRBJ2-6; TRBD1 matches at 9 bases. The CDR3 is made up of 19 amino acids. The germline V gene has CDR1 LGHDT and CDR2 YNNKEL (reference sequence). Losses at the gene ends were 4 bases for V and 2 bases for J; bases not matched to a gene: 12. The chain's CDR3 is CASSPNQQGALAGANVLTF. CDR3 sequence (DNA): TGTGCCAGCAGCCCTAACCAACAGGGGGCTCTGGCTGGGGCCAACGTCCTGACTTTC.

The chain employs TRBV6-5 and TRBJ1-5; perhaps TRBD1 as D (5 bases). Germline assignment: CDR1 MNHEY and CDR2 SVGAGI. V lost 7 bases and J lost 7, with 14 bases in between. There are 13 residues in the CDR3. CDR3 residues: CASTSGVGQPQHF. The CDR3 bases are TGTGCCAGCACCTCGGGGGTTGGACAGCCCCAGCATTTT.

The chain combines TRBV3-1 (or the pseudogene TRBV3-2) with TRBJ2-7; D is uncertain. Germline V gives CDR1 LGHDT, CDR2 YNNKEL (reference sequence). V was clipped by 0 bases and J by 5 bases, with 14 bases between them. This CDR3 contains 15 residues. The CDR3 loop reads CASSQDPTRSDEQYF. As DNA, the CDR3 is TGTGCCAGCAGCCAAGACCCAACAAGGAGCGACGAGCAGTACTTC.

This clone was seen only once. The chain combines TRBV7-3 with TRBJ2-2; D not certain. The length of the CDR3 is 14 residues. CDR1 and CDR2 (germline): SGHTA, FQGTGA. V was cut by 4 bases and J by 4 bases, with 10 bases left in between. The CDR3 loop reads CASSSSVSTGELFF. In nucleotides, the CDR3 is TGTGCCAGCAGCTCCAGCGTTAGCACCGGGGAGCTGTTTTTT.